The T cell receptor (beta chain) under discussion was sequenced for a study of cytomegalovirus exposure and HLA in healthy donors. The PCR had 60 Vbeta and 13 Jbeta primers. Clones were sequenced by immunoSEQ multiplex PCR, and TCRdb holds only the in-frame ones, with some missing. The sample includes approximately 150,000 clones. Regarding this clone: The antigen remains unidentified.

Overall study findings and caveats: In vitro experiments confirmed that three CMV-associated chains were specific for CMV antigens. Differences between HLA loci emerged in a later analysis of TCR association rates, with DRB1 most and HLA-C fewest.

From germline, CDR1 is LGHNA and CDR2 YSLEER. The CDR3 is 15 residues long. With V trimmed by 0 bases and J by 3 bases, 4 bases remained unmatched. This chain connects TRBV4-3 to TRBJ1-2, with 7 positions matching TRBD1. This TCR was recovered from a woman aged 40-49 years in good health and CMV-seronegative. Specimen: PBMCs. This chain's CDR3 is CASSQDPDRDYGYTF. The DNA for the CDR3 is TGCGCCAGCAGCCAAGATCCAGACAGGGACTATGGCTACACCTTC.